The following is a T cell receptor beta chain sequence with its context. This specimen belongs to a study of technical replicates of blood from several donors. TCRdb's table, derived via immunoSEQ multiplex PCR, lists solely in-frame clones and lacks some. The data show tens of thousands of clones, around 92% seen once. Unmatched junction bases numbered 6, after V lost 4 bases and J lost 4 bases. CDR3 length: 14 residues. Germline CDR1 is MGHDK and CDR2 is SYGVNS. The chain combines TRBV25-1 with TRBJ1-2; 7 bases align to TRBD1. The material sequenced was T cells isolated from PBMCs. The TCR comes from a human donor in good health. CDR3 sequence reads: CASSARQGPYGYTF. The CDR3 DNA is TGTGCCAGCAGTGCCCGACAGGGCCCCTATGGCTACACCTTC.